The 9 T cell receptor beta chains given below trace back to one sample, sequenced in a study of OX40 agonist ivuxolimab in advanced cancers. TCRdb keeps only in-frame clones here, not all; method: immunoSEQ multiplex PCR. The repertoire has 57,000 or so clones, 70% to 90% of them found once; the top ten carry more than 3%. The sequencing used CD4+ or CD8+ T cells sorted from blood, collected in a trial of the OX40 agonist ivuxolimab. The receptor source for this set is an adult with an advanced solid tumor such as melanoma, head and neck, liver or kidney cancer.

This sequence joins TRBV6-5 and TRBJ2-1; D remains ambiguous. Germline loops: CDR1 MNHEY, CDR2 SVGAGI. Trimming stripped 2 bases from V and 10 bases from J, with 12 bases between. The CDR3 sequence is 13 residues long. The CDR3 nucleotides read TGTGCCAGCAGTTACAACTCGCTAGGGGAGCAGTTCTTC. Its translation is CASSYNSLGEQFF.

The genes are TRBV6-1 and TRBJ2-2, with a possible D match to TRBD2 (6 bases). V shed 4 bases and J shed 5 bases, with 14 bases lying between them. This CDR3 spans 15 amino acids. CDR1 MNHNS and CDR2 SASEGT come from the germline V gene. The CDR3, as DNA: TGTGCCAGCAGTGTTGGAGGGAGAGGAACCGGGGAGCTGTTTTTT. The encoded protein is CASSVGGRGTGELFF.

The chain links TRBV4-2 to TRBJ1-2; no clear D gene. The CDR3 consists of 13 residues. Deletions cut 1 base from V and 6 bases from J, with 9 bases between. Germline lookup yields CDR1 LGHNA and CDR2 YNFKEQ. CDR3 region: CASSQVQDHGYTF. DNA of the CDR3: TGTGCCAGCAGCCAAGTCCAGGACCATGGCTACACCTTC.

The chain has TRBV7-2 and TRBJ1-1, with no clear D. The germline V gene has CDR1 SGHTA and CDR2 FQGNSA. V shed 2 bases and J shed 2 bases, with 12 bases lying between them. The CDR3 runs to 15 residues. The DNA of the CDR3 is TGTGCCAGCAGCTTATCACCGGGCCCAAACACTGAAGCTTTCTTT. Translated: CASSLSPGPNTEAFF.

This chain uses TRBV5-4 with TRBJ2-7; D gene unclear. Per the germline V gene, CDR1 is SGHNT and CDR2 is YYREEE (reference sequence). V was cut by 4 bases and J by 3 bases, with 14 bases left in between. The CDR3 extends over 14 amino acids. CDR3 sequence (DNA): TGTGCCAGCAGCCAAACCCTAGAAGACTACGAGCAGTACTTC. This translates into CASSQTLEDYEQYF. Full variable domain (outside the CDR3, taken from reference TRBV5-4 and TRBJ2-7): ETGVTQSPTHLIKTRGQQVTLRCSSQSGHNTVSWYQQALGQGPQFIFQYYREEENGRGNFPPRFSGLQFPNYSSELNVNALELDDSALYLCASSQTLEDYEQYFGPGTRLTVT.

The chain links TRBV6-5 to TRBJ1-5, with 7 bases fitting TRBD1. Trimming removed 5 bases from V and 4 bases from J; junction bases left unmatched: 5. This CDR3 contains 14 residues. Per the germline V gene, CDR1 is MNHEY and CDR2 is SVGAGI. The CDR3 loop reads CASSLDRVNQPQHF. The CDR3 DNA reads as TGTGCCAGCAGTCTCGACAGGGTAAATCAGCCCCAGCATTTT.

The chain recombines TRBV6-5 with TRBJ1-2; D is unresolved. The CDR3 extends over 15 amino acids. Germline V gene lookup returns CDR1 MNHEY and CDR2 SVGAGI. V was pared by 0 bases and J by 0 bases, with 8 bases between. CDR3 in DNA: TGTGCCAGCAGTTACTCGAGCAGTCCTAACTATGGCTACACCTTC. Encoded protein: CASSYSSSPNYGYTF.

In nucleotides, the CDR3 is TGTGCCAGCAGCCCGGGGGGGGCTAGGCGTACTGAAGCTTTCTTT. Residues: CASSPGGARRTEAFF. The rearrangement joins TRBV11-3 to TRBJ1-1, with a possible D match to TRBD1 (6 bases). The CDR3 is made up of 15 amino acids. Germline V gene data show CDR1 as SGHNT and CDR2 as YENEEA. Trimming removed 5 bases from V and 5 bases from J, with 18 bases in between. Full variable domain (rest looked up from reference TRBV11-3 and TRBJ1-1): EAGVVQSPRYKIIEKKQPVAFWCNPISGHNTLYWYLQNLGQGPELLIRYENEEAVDDSQLPKDRFSAERLKGVDSTLKIQPAELGDSAVYLCASSPGGARRTEAFFGQGTRLTVV.

The rearrangement joins TRBV27 to TRBJ2-3; D is perhaps TRBD1 (5 bases). Germline-derived CDR1 and CDR2 are MNHEY and SMNVEV (reference sequence). Trimming shortened V by 1 base and J by 1 base, and 15 bases separated the two germline ends. CDR3 size: 17 residues. The CDR3: CASSLFSSGQGTDTQYF. Written as DNA, the CDR3 is TGTGCCAGCAGTTTATTTTCATCTGGACAAGGCACAGATACGCAGTATTTT.